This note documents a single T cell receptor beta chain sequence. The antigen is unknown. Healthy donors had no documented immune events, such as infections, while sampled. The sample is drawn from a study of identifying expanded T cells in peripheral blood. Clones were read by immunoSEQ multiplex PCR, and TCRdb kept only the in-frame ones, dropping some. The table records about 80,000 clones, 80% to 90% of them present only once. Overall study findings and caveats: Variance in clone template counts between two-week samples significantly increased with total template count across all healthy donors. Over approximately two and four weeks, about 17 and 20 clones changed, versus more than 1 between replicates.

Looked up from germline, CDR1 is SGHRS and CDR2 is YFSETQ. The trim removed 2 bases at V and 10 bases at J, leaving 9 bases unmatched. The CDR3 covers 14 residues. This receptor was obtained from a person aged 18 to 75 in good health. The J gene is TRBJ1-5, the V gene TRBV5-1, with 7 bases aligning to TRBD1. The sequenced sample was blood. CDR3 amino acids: CASSFTGAEAPQHF. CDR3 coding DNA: TGCGCCAGCAGCTTTACAGGGGCCGAAGCACCCCAGCATTTT. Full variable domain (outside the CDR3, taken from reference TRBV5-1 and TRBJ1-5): KAGVTQTPRYLIKTRGQQVTLSCSPISGHRSVSWYQQTPGQGLQFLFEYFSETQRNKGNFPGRFSGRQFSNSRSEMNVSTLELGDSALYLCASSFTGAEAPQHFGDGTRLSIL.